The clone carrying this T cell receptor (beta chain) was seen only once. Some clones are missing from TCRdb's copy, which holds only in-frame ones; the method was immunoSEQ multiplex PCR. The repertoire holds tens of thousands of clones, roughly 90% seen once, with roughly 1.3% in the top ten. The data stem from a study of T cell responses to AZD1222 COVID-19 vaccine. The germline CDR1 and CDR2 sequences are MGHRA and YSYEKL. V was trimmed by 0 bases and J by 2 bases, leaving 4 bases between them. The CDR3 length is 13 residues. This sequence originates from an adult in good health. Sequencing used peripheral blood, obtained on day 0 of AZD1222 vaccination. V usage is TRBV4-1 and J usage is TRBJ1-2; D remains ambiguous. The CDR3, as DNA: TGCGCCAGCAGCCAAGAGGGGAACTATGGCTACACCTTC. This translates into CASSQEGNYGYTF.